A selection of T cell receptor beta chains follows, all from one sample in a study of blood T cells in healthy people across ages. TCRdb reprocessed the 5' RACE reads via MiXCR and lists one record per CDR3 protein. The table records roughly 800,000 distinct CDR3 sequences, around half of them present only once. What was sequenced was blood. All receptors derive from a man older than 75 in good health. Both conserved end residues are part of each CDR3. The D gene is left open where the match is weak. Clone size appears in some rows only: once, few, many, or a class for an expanded clone.

d_gene: TRBD1
j_gene: TRBJ2-7
abundance: -
v_gene: TRBV27
CDR3aa: CASRPDRPGQGPYEQYF
CDR3nt: TGTGCCAGCAGGCCAGACCGTCCGGGACAGGGCCCCTACGAGCAGTACTTC

d_gene: TRBD2
j_gene: TRBJ2-1
abundance: -
v_gene: TRBV9
CDR3aa: CASSAIAGGFATEQFF
CDR3nt: TGTGCCAGCAGCGCCATAGCGGGAGGGTTCGCAACTGAGCAGTTCTTC

d_gene: -
j_gene: TRBJ2-7
abundance: many
v_gene: TRBV29-1
CDR3aa: CSVAGYEQYF
CDR3nt: TGCAGCGTCGCGGGCTACGAGCAGTACTTC

d_gene: TRBD1
j_gene: TRBJ2-7
abundance: -
v_gene: TRBV4-1
CDR3aa: CASSQVPKWDSQYGQYF
CDR3nt: TGCGCCAGCAGCCAAGTCCCTAAGTGGGACAGCCAGTACGGGCAGTACTTC

d_gene: -
j_gene: TRBJ2-3
abundance: few
v_gene: TRBV9
CDR3aa: CASSLEGTQSTDTQYF
CDR3nt: TGTGCCAGCAGTCTGGAGGGAACACAGAGCACAGATACGCAGTATTTT

d_gene: TRBD1
j_gene: TRBJ2-7
abundance: -
v_gene: TRBV5-8
CDR3aa: CASSDRDRGNYEQYF
CDR3nt: TGTGCCAGCAGCGACCGGGACAGGGGGAATTACGAGCAGTACTTC

d_gene: -
j_gene: TRBJ1-2
abundance: -
v_gene: TRBV12-3/TRBV12-4
CDR3aa: CASSLALKSIYGYTF
CDR3nt: TGTGCCAGCAGTTTAGCGCTGAAGTCGATCTATGGCTACACCTTC

d_gene: TRBD2
j_gene: TRBJ2-7
abundance: -
v_gene: TRBV5-1
CDR3aa: CASSGIAGASYNEQYF
CDR3nt: TGCGCCAGCAGCGGTATAGCGGGAGCTTCCTACAATGAGCAGTACTTC

d_gene: TRBD2
j_gene: TRBJ2-7
abundance: -
v_gene: TRBV27
CDR3aa: CASRPVGGRTLGYEQYF
CDR3nt: TGTGCCAGCAGACCAGTGGGGGGGAGGACACTTGGGTACGAGCAGTACTTC

d_gene: TRBD1
j_gene: TRBJ1-2
abundance: -
v_gene: TRBV25-1
CDR3aa: CASSESGQTYGYTF
CDR3nt: TGTGCCAGCAGTGAATCGGGACAGACCTATGGCTACACCTTC

d_gene: TRBD1
j_gene: TRBJ1-5
abundance: -
v_gene: TRBV20-1
CDR3aa: CSAGGQGAWDQPQHF
CDR3nt: TGCAGTGCTGGGGGGCAGGGGGCGTGGGATCAGCCCCAGCATTTT

d_gene: -
j_gene: TRBJ2-7
abundance: -
v_gene: TRBV7-2
CDR3aa: CASSLLLGGGSPEQYF
CDR3nt: TGTGCCAGCAGCTTACTCCTTGGGGGAGGATCCCCCGAGCAGTACTTC

d_gene: -
j_gene: TRBJ2-7
abundance: -
v_gene: TRBV29-1
CDR3aa: CSVRLGYEQYF
CDR3nt: TGCAGCGTGAGGTTAGGCTACGAGCAGTACTTC

d_gene: TRBD2
j_gene: TRBJ2-1
abundance: few
v_gene: TRBV6-5
CDR3aa: CASSPSRGDYNEQFF
CDR3nt: TGTGCCAGCAGTCCCTCGCGGGGGGACTACAATGAGCAGTTCTTC

d_gene: TRBD2
j_gene: TRBJ2-1
abundance: -
v_gene: TRBV18
CDR3aa: CASSPTLREGNGEQFF
CDR3nt: TGTGCCAGCTCACCGACCCTGCGGGAGGGAAATGGTGAGCAGTTCTTC

d_gene: -
j_gene: TRBJ1-5
abundance: -
v_gene: TRBV18
CDR3aa: CASSARQADSNQPQHF
CDR3nt: TGTGCCAGCTCTGCTCGACAGGCTGATAGCAATCAGCCCCAGCATTTT